This record looks at one T cell receptor (beta chain) sequence and its context. Its target is not known. Primers for the PCR totalled 60 Vbeta and 13 Jbeta. The protocol was immunoSEQ multiplex PCR, while the TCRdb copy is restricted to in-frame clones and leaves out a portion. In the table there are roughly 100,000 clones, approximately 64% of which are singletons. This specimen belongs to a study of cytomegalovirus exposure and HLA in healthy donors. Findings of the study overall: A later analysis showed TCR association rates differing by HLA locus, peaking at DRB1 and lowest at HLA-C. Confirmation in vitro established that three CMV-associated chains were specific for CMV antigens. Associated with HLA alleles at 0.05 false discovery rate in a later analysis were about 17,000 TCR beta sequences. Rarity marked most TCR sequences, yet some public TCRs occurred in many donors.

CDR1 is SGHAT, CDR2 FQNNGV, per germline. The V gene end was trimmed by 5 bases and the J gene end by 2 bases; junction bases not matched to a gene: 3. CDR3 length: 15 residues. The rearrangement joins TRBV11-2 to TRBJ2-1; 10 bases agree with TRBD2. The sequence was collected from a boy between 10 and 17 years old in good health and CMV-seropositive. The sample consisted of PBMCs. This CDR3 reads CASSPGLAAYNEQFF. The CDR3 coding sequence is TGTGCCAGCAGCCCCGGACTAGCGGCCTACAATGAGCAGTTCTTC.